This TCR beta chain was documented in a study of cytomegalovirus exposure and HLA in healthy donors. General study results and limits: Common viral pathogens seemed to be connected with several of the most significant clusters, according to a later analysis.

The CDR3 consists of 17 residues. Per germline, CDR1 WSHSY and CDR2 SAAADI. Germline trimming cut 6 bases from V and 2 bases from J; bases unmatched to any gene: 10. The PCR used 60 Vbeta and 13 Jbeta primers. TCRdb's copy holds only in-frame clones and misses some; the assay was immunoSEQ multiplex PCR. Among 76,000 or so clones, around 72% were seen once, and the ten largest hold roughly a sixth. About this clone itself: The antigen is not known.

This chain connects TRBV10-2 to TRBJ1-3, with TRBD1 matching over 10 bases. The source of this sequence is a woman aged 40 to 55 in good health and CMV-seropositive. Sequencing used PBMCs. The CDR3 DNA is TGCGCCAGCAGCCGGGGACAGGGGATGTCCGCTGGAAACACCATATATTTT. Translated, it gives CASSRGQGMSAGNTIYF.